The source of this TCR beta chain is a study of regulatory T cells in long-lasting Graves disease. This clonotype came up many times. V shed 6 bases, J shed 5 bases, and the junction held 14 bases outside the gene matches. CDR1 is MDHEN, CDR2 SYDVKM, per germline. The CDR3 length is 16 residues. Construction of the TCR beta libraries employed iRepertoire HTBI primers in conjunction with Arm-PCR of CDR3 regions. TCRdb redid the calling of the multiplex PCR reads with MiXCR, one entry per CDR3 protein. Here the sample spans roughly 490,000 distinct CDR3 sequences, approximately 23% being singletons. Time point in this sample: persistent/refractory GD, antithyroid drugs over 5 years with positive TRAb. Extracted PBMC RNA gave rise to the TCR library. The patients were drawn from one endocrinology department in Xi'an, China.

The J gene is TRBJ2-5, the V gene TRBV28; 8 nucleotides agree with TRBD1. The sample here was peripheral blood mononuclear cells (PBMCs), taken when the disease was refractory, from a patient treated with antithyroid drugs. The TCR originated in a female donor with Graves disease. The CDR3 sequence is CASRTYTGGSGETQYF. The DNA of the CDR3 is TGTGCCAGCAGGACGTACACAGGGGGGAGCGGGGAGACCCAGTACTTC. The full variable domain, completed using reference TRBV28 and TRBJ2-5, is DVKVTQSSRYLVKRTGEKVFLECVQDMDHENMFWYRQDPGLGLRLIYFSYDVKMKEKGDIPEGYSVSREKKERFSLILESASTNQTSMYLCASRTYTGGSGETQYFGPGTRLLVL.